This note documents a single TCR beta chain sequence. The sample belongs to a study of OX40 agonist ivuxolimab in advanced cancers. Overall study context: A male proportion of over 70% was recorded, with mean age about 60 years and range roughly 23 to 79.

The CDR3 has 13 residues. The germline V gene encodes CDR1 SGHRS and CDR2 YFSETQ. Trimming removed 5 bases from V and 2 bases from J, with 11 bases in between. TCRdb's table, derived via immunoSEQ multiplex PCR, lists solely in-frame clones and lacks some. The table shows some 42,000 clones, with 75% to 90% occurring only once. Specimen: CD4+ or CD8+ T cells sorted from blood, collected in a trial of the OX40 agonist ivuxolimab. The TCR comes from an adult with an advanced solid tumor such as melanoma, head and neck, liver or kidney cancer. V and J are TRBV5-1 and TRBJ2-7, with D uncertain. The CDR3 region is CASSGPQTYEQYF. The CDR3 nucleotides are TGCGCCAGCAGTGGACCCCAGACCTACGAGCAGTACTTC.